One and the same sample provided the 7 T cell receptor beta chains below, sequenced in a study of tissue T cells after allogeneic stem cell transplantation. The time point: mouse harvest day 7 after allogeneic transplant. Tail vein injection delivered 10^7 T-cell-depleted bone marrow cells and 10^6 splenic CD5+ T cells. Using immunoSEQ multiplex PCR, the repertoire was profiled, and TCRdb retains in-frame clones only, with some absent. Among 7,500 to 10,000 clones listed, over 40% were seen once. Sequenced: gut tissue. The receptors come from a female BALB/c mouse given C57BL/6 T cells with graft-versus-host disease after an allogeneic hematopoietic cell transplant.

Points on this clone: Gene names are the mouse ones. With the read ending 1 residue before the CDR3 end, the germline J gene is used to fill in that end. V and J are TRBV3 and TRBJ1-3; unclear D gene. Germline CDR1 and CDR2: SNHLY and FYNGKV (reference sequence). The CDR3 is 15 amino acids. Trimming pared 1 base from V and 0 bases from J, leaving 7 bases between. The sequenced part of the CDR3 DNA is TGTGCCAGCAGCTTAGAGGCCAGTTCTGGAAATACGCTCTAT. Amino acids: CASSLEASSGNTLY. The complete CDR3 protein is CASSLEASSGNTLYF.

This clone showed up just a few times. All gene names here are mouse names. The part of the CDR3 DNA that was read is TGTGCCAGCAGCCAGAGGGACAGCTCCTATGAACAGTAC. Its translation: CASSQRDSSYEQY. The complete CDR3 reads CASSQRDSSYEQYF. The chain recombines TRBV5 with TRBJ2-7; TRBD1 aligns across 7 bases. The sequence runs out 1 residue before the end of the CDR3; the remainder is reconstructed from the germline J gene. Germline V gene sequence: CDR1 LGHNA, CDR2 YNLKQL (reference sequence). The V segment lost 3 bases and the J segment 0 bases; nucleotides outside the gene matches: 2. CDR3 size: 14 residues.

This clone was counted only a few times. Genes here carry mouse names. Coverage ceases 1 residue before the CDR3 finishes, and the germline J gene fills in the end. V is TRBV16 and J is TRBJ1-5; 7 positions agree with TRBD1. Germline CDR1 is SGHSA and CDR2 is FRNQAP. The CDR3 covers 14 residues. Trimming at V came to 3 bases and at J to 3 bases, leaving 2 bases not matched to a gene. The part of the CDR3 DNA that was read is TGTGCAAGCAGCTTCAGGGGGGCCAACCAGGCTCCGCTT. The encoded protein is CASSFRGANQAPL. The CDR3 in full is CASSFRGANQAPLF.

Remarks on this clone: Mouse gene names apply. The CDR3 bases that were read are TGTGCCAGCAGTCTGTCCCCAGGGAGGAACGAAAGATTATTT. It encodes CASSLSPGRNERLF. The full CDR3 protein reads CASSLSPGRNERLFF. The J gene is TRBJ1-4, the V gene TRBV26; tentatively, D is TRBD1 (5 bases). The read ends 1 residue early relative to the CDR3; the germline J gene fills the gap. The V and J ends lost 0 bases and 5 bases respectively, with 10 bases between them. Germline loops: CDR1 KGHPV, CDR2 FQNQEV (reference sequence). The CDR3 has 15 residues.

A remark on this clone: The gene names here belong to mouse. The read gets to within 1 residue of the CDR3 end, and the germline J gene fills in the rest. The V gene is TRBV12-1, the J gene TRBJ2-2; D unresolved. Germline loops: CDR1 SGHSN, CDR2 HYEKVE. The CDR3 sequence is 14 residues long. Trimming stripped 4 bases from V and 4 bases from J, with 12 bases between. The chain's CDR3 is CASSLDAGTGQLYF. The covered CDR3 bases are TGTGCCAGCTCCTTAGACGCGGGCACCGGGCAGCTCTAC. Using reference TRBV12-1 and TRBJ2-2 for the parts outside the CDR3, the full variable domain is DSGVVQSPRHIIKEKGGRSVLTCIPISGHSNVVWYQQTLGKELKFLIQHYEKVERDKGFLPSRFSVQQFDDYHSEMNMSALELEDSAMYFCASSLDAGTGQLYFGEGSKLTVL.

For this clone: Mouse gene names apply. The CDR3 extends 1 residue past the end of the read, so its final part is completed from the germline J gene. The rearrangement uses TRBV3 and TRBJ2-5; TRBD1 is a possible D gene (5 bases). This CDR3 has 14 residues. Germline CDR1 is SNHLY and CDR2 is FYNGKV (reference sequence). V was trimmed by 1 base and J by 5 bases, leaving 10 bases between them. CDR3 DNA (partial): TGTGCCAGCAGCTTAGGGCAGGGCGGAGACACCCAGTAC. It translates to CASSLGQGGDTQY. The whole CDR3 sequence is CASSLGQGGDTQYF.

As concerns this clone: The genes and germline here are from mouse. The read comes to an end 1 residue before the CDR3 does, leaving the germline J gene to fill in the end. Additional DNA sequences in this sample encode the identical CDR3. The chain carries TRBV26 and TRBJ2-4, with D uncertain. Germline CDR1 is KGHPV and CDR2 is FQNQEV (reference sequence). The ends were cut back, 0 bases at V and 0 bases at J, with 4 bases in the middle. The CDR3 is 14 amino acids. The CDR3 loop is CASSLSTSQNTLYF. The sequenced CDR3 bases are TGTGCCAGCAGTCTGTCCACTAGTCAAAACACCTTGTAC.